This entry lists 18 T cell receptor beta chains sequenced from one sample in a study of cytomegalovirus exposure and HLA in healthy donors. Both 60 Vbeta primers and 13 Jbeta primers went into the PCR. Produced via immunoSEQ multiplex PCR; TCRdb's table is partial and in-frame only. The table has roughly 170,000 clones, approximately 80% seen once. The sample comprised PBMCs. Receptors originate from a boy aged 5 to 17 in good health and CMV-seronegative.

This clone was found a few times. This chain connects TRBV19 to TRBJ1-5; D is possibly TRBD1 (5 bases). The CDR3 totals 18 residues. The germline V gene encodes CDR1 LNHDA and CDR2 SQIVND (reference sequence). V was clipped by 3 bases and J by 1 base, with 19 bases between them. Here the CDR3 DNA reads TGTGCCAGTAGTATCCCGGGGGGGGACCTCATAAGCAATCAGCCCCAGCATTTT. It encodes CASSIPGGDLISNQPQHF.

This chain joins TRBV6-4 and TRBJ2-1; the match to TRBD2 covers 9 bases. CDR1 is MRHNA, CDR2 SNTAGT, per germline. V lost 5 bases and J lost 8; bases outside the gene matches: 7. There are 14 residues in the CDR3. Here the CDR3 DNA reads TGTGCCAGCAGTTCGGGCGGGGGGGCCGATGAGCAGTTCTTC. Encoded protein: CASSSGGGADEQFF.

The chain carries TRBV11-3 and TRBJ1-1; unclear D gene. Germline assignment: CDR1 SGHNT and CDR2 YENEEA. The CDR3 runs to 15 residues. Trimming stripped 5 bases from V and 1 base from J, with 14 bases between. CDR3 DNA: TGTGCCAGCAGCATGGAAGAGGGCCGGAACACTGAAGCTTTCTTT. It is translated as CASSMEEGRNTEAFF.

This clone came up a few times. J is TRBJ1-2 and V is TRBV5-6; 7 nucleotides align to TRBD1. The trim removed 0 bases at V and 4 bases at J, leaving 6 bases unmatched. Per the germline V gene, CDR1 is SGHDT and CDR2 is YYEEEE. The CDR3 totals 15 residues. The CDR3 DNA is TGTGCCAGCAGCTTGGCCGCAGCAGGGGGCTATGGCTACACCTTC. Its protein is CASSLAAAGGYGYTF.

The chain uses TRBV19 and TRBJ2-7; TRBD1 agrees at 7 bases. The CDR3 extends over 13 amino acids. J gave up 0 bases and V 8 bases, and 4 bases lay outside the gene matches. The germline V gene has CDR1 LNHDA and CDR2 SQIVND (reference sequence). CDR3 loop: CASQGQYSYEQYF. The CDR3, as DNA: TGTGCCAGTCAGGGACAGTACTCCTACGAGCAGTACTTC. Full variable domain (rest looked up from reference TRBV19 and TRBJ2-7): DGGITQSPKYLFRKEGQNVTLSCEQNLNHDAMYWYRQDPGQGLRLIYYSQIVNDFQKGDIAEGYSVSREKKESFPLTVTSAQKNPTAFYLCASQGQYSYEQYFGPGTRLTVT.

The V and J genes are TRBV7-9 and TRBJ1-1, with D possibly being TRBD1 (5 bases). Trimming stripped 7 bases from V and 1 base from J, with 13 bases between. The CDR3 is 14 amino acids. Germline CDR1 and CDR2: SEHNR and FQNEAQ (reference sequence). CDR3 protein: CASNTPGKNTEAFF. In DNA, the CDR3 is TGTGCCAGCAACACCCCAGGGAAGAACACTGAAGCTTTCTTT. Together with reference TRBV7-9 and TRBJ1-1, the CDR3 gives the full variable domain: DTGVSQNPRHKITKRGQNVTFRCDPISEHNRLYWYRQTLGQGPEFLTYFQNEAQLEKSRLLSDRFSAERPKGSFSTLEIQRTEQGDSAMYLCASNTPGKNTEAFFGQGTRLTVV.

The V gene is TRBV4-3, the J gene TRBJ1-1, with 7 bases aligning to TRBD1. The CDR3 is 17 residues long. Germline V gene data show CDR1 as LGHNA and CDR2 as YSLEER. The junction had 7 bases not matched to a gene; V was cut back by 0 bases and J by 0 bases. The CDR3 DNA reads TGCGCCAGCAGCCAAGAGAAGGGGGCTGGGATGAACACTGAAGCTTTCTTT. This translates into CASSQEKGAGMNTEAFF.

The chain links TRBV6-6 to TRBJ1-1; 9 nucleotides align to TRBD1. Germline CDR1 MNHNY, CDR2 SVGAGI (reference sequence). V was pared by 6 bases and J by 8 bases, with 10 bases of the junction left unmatched. The CDR3 extends over 14 amino acids. The CDR3 DNA sequence: TGTGCCAGCAGCCCCGTCCGGGACAGGGCCGAAGCTTTCTTT. Its protein product is CASSPVRDRAEAFF.

This sequence joins TRBV7-9 and TRBJ1-6, with TRBD1 identical over 10 bases. In germline, CDR1 is SEHNR, CDR2 FQNEAQ (reference sequence). V lost 5 bases, J lost 10 bases, and 8 bases stayed unmatched. The CDR3 runs to 15 residues. This chain's CDR3 is CASSTTDRGGSPLHF. For the CDR3, the DNA is TGTGCCAGCAGCACGACGGACAGGGGGGGGTCACCCCTCCACTTT.

The J gene is TRBJ2-2, the V gene TRBV10-3, with TRBD1 matching over 9 bases. Unmatched junction bases numbered 10, after V lost 9 bases and J lost 5 bases. CDR3 size: 15 residues. Germline CDR1 is ENHRY and CDR2 is SYGVKD. The CDR3 DNA reads TGTGCCATGAGCCCGGGACAGGGAGGTACCGGGGAGCTGTTTTTT. Its translation: CAMSPGQGGTGELFF.

The chain combines TRBV27 with TRBJ1-2; no firm D call. The germline CDR1 and CDR2 sequences are MNHEY and SMNVEV (reference sequence). The V end lost 8 bases, the J end lost 5 bases, and 15 bases lay between the germline ends. This CDR3 contains 13 residues. The CDR3 nucleotides are TGTGCCAGCGGAATATCAGGTGATTATGGCTACACCTTC. The encoded protein is CASGISGDYGYTF.

Concerning this clone itself: Within the sample, other DNA sequences also encode this same CDR3. The chain is built from TRBV6-1 and TRBJ1-5, with unresolved D. The germline V gene has CDR1 MNHNS and CDR2 SASEGT. The germline V and J ends were trimmed by 3 bases and 1 base, with 10 bases remaining between them. The CDR3 sequence is 15 residues long. The CDR3 region is CASSDRTGSNQPQHF. The CDR3 DNA reads TGTGCCAGCAGTGACAGAACCGGGAGCAATCAGCCCCAGCATTTT.

The chain links TRBV11-1 to TRBJ1-2, with a weak D call TRBD1 (6 bases). Trimming pared 3 bases from V and 6 bases from J, leaving 17 bases between. Germline-derived CDR1 and CDR2 are SGHAT and FQDESV (reference sequence). The CDR3 sequence is 15 residues long. CDR3 sequence: CASSFGTGIRNGYTF. CDR3 nucleotide sequence: TGTGCCAGCAGCTTTGGTACAGGGATTCGGAATGGCTACACCTTC.

Here the CDR3 reads CAWSVLTPYEQYF. CDR3 nucleotides: TGTGCCTGGAGTGTACTCACCCCCTACGAGCAGTACTTC. The J gene is TRBJ2-7, the V gene TRBV30; the D is unclear. Trimming left V 0 bases short and J 2 bases short, with 8 bases between. This CDR3 is 13 amino acids long. Per germline, CDR1 GTSNPN and CDR2 SVGIG (reference sequence).

CDR3 DNA sequence: TGTGCCAGCAGTTACCGGGGGGAATCCCCCTACGAGCAGTACTTC. Translated: CASSYRGESPYEQYF. The chain uses TRBV6-6 and TRBJ2-7, with 7 bases aligning to TRBD2. Germline loops: CDR1 MNHNY, CDR2 SVGAGI (reference sequence). The V segment lost 2 bases and the J segment 2 bases; nucleotides outside the gene matches: 6. This CDR3 region has 15 residues.

This chain uses TRBV5-1 with TRBJ2-7; TRBD2 matches at 9 bases. The junction had 10 bases not matched to a gene; V was cut back by 0 bases and J by 0 bases. This CDR3 is built from 18 residues. Looked up from germline, CDR1 is SGHRS and CDR2 is YFSETQ. The CDR3 DNA is TGCGCCAGCAGCTTGGCGGGTAGCGGGAGAAAAAGCTCCTACGAGCAGTACTTC. This sequence encodes CASSLAGSGRKSSYEQYF.

This chain uses TRBV7-2 with TRBJ2-1, with 7 bases identical to TRBD2. CDR3 size: 15 residues. Germline CDR1 SGHTA, CDR2 FQGNSA. V dropped 3 bases and J dropped 4; count of bases not matched to a gene: 6. For the CDR3, the DNA is TGTGCCAGCAGCTTTTCTAGCGGCCATTACAATGAGCAGTTCTTC. It encodes CASSFSSGHYNEQFF.

The gene calls are TRBV30 and TRBJ1-2; D ambiguous. The CDR3 spans 13 residues. CDR1 GTSNPN and CDR2 SVGIG come from the germline V gene (reference sequence). Deletions cut 0 bases from V and 2 bases from J, with 7 bases between. CDR3 loop: CAWSVRRNYGYTF. CDR3 bases: TGTGCCTGGAGTGTTAGGCGGAACTATGGCTACACCTTC.